This T cell receptor beta chain was observed in a study of response to subunit inactivated influenza vaccine. Overall study findings and caveats: The authors put forward the suggestion that each seasonal influenza vaccination may bring in only a limited number of new T cells.

TCRdb called the RT-PCR reads again in MiXCR, with one record for every CDR3 protein. The sample lists 490,000 or so distinct CDR3 sequences; about 8% were seen once. The CDR3 covers 13 residues. Trimming shortened V by 7 bases and J by 3 bases, and 12 bases separated the two germline ends. Per the germline V gene, CDR1 is SQVTM and CDR2 is ANQGSEA. This clonotype was counted ten times or more. What it binds is not known. This TCR was recovered from a man between 45 and 75 years old who received an inactivated influenza vaccine. This chain uses TRBV29-1 with TRBJ2-2; perhaps D is TRBD1 or TRBD2 (6 bases each). The source material was PBMCs from blood, sampled less than 30 months after vaccination. CDR3 in amino acids: CSAMRGDTGELFF. CDR3 sequence (DNA): TGCAGCGCCATGAGGGGGGACACCGGGGAGCTGTTTTTT.